A selection of T cell receptor beta chains follows, all from one sample in a study of CD8 T cells in ankylosing spondylitis. A single record per CDR3 protein comes from TCRdb applying MiXCR to the 5' RACE reads. The sample lists tens of thousands of distinct CDR3 sequences, 6.5% to 9% occurring once. The material sequenced was blood, either unsorted or a sorted T cell fraction (not recorded which). These receptors were taken from a female donor with ankylosing spondylitis or in good health (not recorded which). CDR3s include the opening cysteine and the closing phenylalanine or tryptophan. Each record gives: D gene, CDR3 length, J gene, clone size, V gene, CDR3 protein, CDR3 DNA. The D gene is left open where the match is weak. Size is stated as once, few, many, or a class for an expanded clone.

D gene: TRBD1; CDR3 length: 14; J gene: TRBJ1-1; clone size: many; V gene: TRBV28; CDR3 protein: CASSLVDREGKAFF; CDR3 DNA: TGTGCCAGCAGTTTGGTGGACAGGGAGGGAAAAGCTTTCTTT
D gene: TRBD2; CDR3 length: 20; J gene: TRBJ2-6; clone size: few; V gene: TRBV11-2; CDR3 protein: CASSFPRKRGGRGGANVLTF; CDR3 DNA: TGTGCCAGCAGCTTCCCTAGAAAGCGGGGGGGCCGAGGCGGGGCCAACGTCCTGACTTTC
D gene: TRBD1; CDR3 length: 19; J gene: TRBJ1-2; clone size: few; V gene: TRBV27; CDR3 protein: CASSVDRGTVWAGRAFYTF; CDR3 DNA: TGTGCCAGCAGTGTCGACAGGGGAACCGTGTGGGCAGGGAGGGCTTTCTACACCTTC
D gene: TRBD2; CDR3 length: 14; J gene: TRBJ2-3; clone size: few; V gene: TRBV29-1; CDR3 protein: CSVEEHGGAGTQYF; CDR3 DNA: TGCAGCGTTGAAGAACACGGGGGGGCCGGTACGCAGTATTTT
D gene: .; CDR3 length: 13; J gene: TRBJ2-3; clone size: many; V gene: TRBV7-2; CDR3 protein: CASSLASADTQYF; CDR3 DNA: TGTGCCAGCAGCTTAGCCAGCGCAGATACGCAGTATTTT
D gene: .; CDR3 length: 10; J gene: TRBJ1-1; clone size: many; V gene: TRBV29-1; CDR3 protein: CSGRTTEAFF; CDR3 DNA: TGCAGCGGCCGAACGACTGAAGCTTTCTTT
D gene: .; CDR3 length: 15; J gene: TRBJ2-6; clone size: many; V gene: TRBV12-3/TRBV12-4; CDR3 protein: CASSSYSAGANVLTF; CDR3 DNA: TGTGCCAGCAGTTCCTATTCCGCTGGGGCCAACGTCCTGACTTTC
D gene: .; CDR3 length: 13; J gene: TRBJ1-2; clone size: many; V gene: TRBV29-1; CDR3 protein: CSVEDLRSYGYTF; CDR3 DNA: TGCAGCGTTGAAGATCTTCGTAGCTATGGCTACACCTTC
D gene: TRBD1; CDR3 length: 12; J gene: TRBJ2-1; clone size: many; V gene: TRBV24-1; CDR3 protein: CATSTGGNEQFF; CDR3 DNA: TGTGCCACCAGCACAGGGGGCAATGAGCAGTTCTTC
D gene: .; CDR3 length: 13; J gene: TRBJ1-2; clone size: many; V gene: TRBV5-1; CDR3 protein: CASSLVAEDGYTF; CDR3 DNA: TGCGCCAGCAGCTTGGTGGCAGAAGATGGCTACACCTTC
D gene: .; CDR3 length: 13; J gene: TRBJ1-5; clone size: many; V gene: TRBV3-1; CDR3 protein: CASSQDSAQPQHF; CDR3 DNA: TGTGCCAGCAGCCAAGATTCAGCCCAGCCCCAGCATTTT
D gene: .; CDR3 length: 16; J gene: TRBJ2-1; clone size: many; V gene: TRBV28; CDR3 protein: CASSFLVQGTNNEQFF; CDR3 DNA: TGTGCCAGCAGTTTTTTAGTCCAGGGAACCAACAATGAGCAGTTCTTC
D gene: .; CDR3 length: 14; J gene: TRBJ2-7; clone size: many; V gene: TRBV10-3; CDR3 protein: CAITKQQGNYEQYF; CDR3 DNA: TGTGCCATCACTAAACAACAGGGAAACTACGAGCAGTACTTC
D gene: TRBD2; CDR3 length: 16; J gene: TRBJ2-2; clone size: many; V gene: TRBV20-1; CDR3 protein: CSASRGSGDVSGELFF; CDR3 DNA: TGCAGTGCTAGTAGAGGTAGCGGGGATGTATCCGGGGAGCTGTTTTTT
D gene: TRBD1; CDR3 length: 14; J gene: TRBJ1-1; clone size: many; V gene: TRBV12-3/TRBV12-4; CDR3 protein: CASSSWTGAAEAFF; CDR3 DNA: TGTGCCAGCAGTTCTTGGACAGGGGCAGCTGAAGCTTTCTTT
D gene: .; CDR3 length: 16; J gene: TRBJ1-1; clone size: many; V gene: TRBV12-3/TRBV12-4; CDR3 protein: CASRPPQGFEGTEAFF; CDR3 DNA: TGTGCCAGCAGGCCGCCACAGGGTTTCGAAGGCACTGAAGCTTTCTTT
D gene: TRBD2; CDR3 length: 13; J gene: TRBJ2-1; clone size: many; V gene: TRBV7-3; CDR3 protein: CASGGGSYNEQFF; CDR3 DNA: TGTGCCTCCGGGGGGGGCTCCTACAATGAGCAGTTCTTC